The clone carrying this TCR beta chain has a count of ten or more. These data originate in a study of human T cells and chemical hapten exposure. Study information: Variability of per-sample TCR yields stemmed mainly from small differences in pooled library volume.

The study's library attached unique molecular identifiers to single cDNA molecules. TCRdb reprocessed the RACE reads with MiXCR, giving one entry per CDR3 protein. The sample includes 350,000 to 400,000 distinct CDR3 sequences, 4.5% to 5.5% seen only once; the top ten take just over 2.5%. The CDR3 contains 15 residues. Germline CDR1 reads SGHTA; CDR2 reads FQGNSA. V lost 1 base and J lost 0, with 7 bases in between. Time point specified: pre-sensitization, week 0. Treatment reported: therapeutic diphenylcyclopropenone sensitization with weekly scalp DPC. Non-pregnant alopecia patients aged 18 to 70, suitable for DPC therapy.

The TCR comes from a woman aged 45-59 years with alopecia areata. Some clones in this sample may be carry-over from other donors' samples. The specimen was whole blood, collected in connection with sensitization to the hapten diphenylcyclopropenone (DPC). The J gene is TRBJ2-1, the V gene TRBV7-2, with D unclear. For the CDR3, the DNA is TGTGCCAGCAGCTTAGGAAATCCCTCCTACAATGAGCAGTTCTTC. Protein sequence: CASSLGNPSYNEQFF.